This T cell receptor beta chain was sequenced for a study of blood T cell repertoires in COVID-19. Study-wide background: Sites in the United States, Italy and Spain provided acute and convalescent COVID-19 samples. In each case, the material was cDNA or gDNA derived from T cells, B-cell-depleted T cells, or PBMCs.

In the authors' workflow: By means of reference gene primer amplification, nucleated cell counts were estimated. Data came from immunoSEQ multiplex PCR; TCRdb stores just in-frame clones and leaves some out. V and J calls and clone size come straight from that table; D and trimming were deduced from the DNA. Here the sample spans roughly 180,000 clones, 82% being singletons. V trimming: 4 bases; J trimming: 8 bases; junction bases outside the gene matches: 14. This CDR3 comprises 16 residues. The germline V gene encodes CDR1 SGHRS and CDR2 YFSETQ. V is TRBV5-1 and J is TRBJ2-1; TRBD2 agrees at 8 bases. The TCR sequence derives from a woman over 75 with active or convalescent COVID-19. Sequencing was carried out using peripheral blood. Written as DNA, the CDR3 is TGCGCCAGCAGCACAGGGACTAGAGGGGACTTAGATGAGCAGTTCTTC. It translates to CASSTGTRGDLDEQFF.